What follows are 20 T cell receptor beta chains derived from one specimen sequenced in a study of shared clonotypes between healthy human individuals. Profiling relied on immunoSEQ multiplex PCR, and the TCRdb table lists in-frame clones only, not all of them. The sample holds some 900,000 clones, about three quarters seen once. Sequenced: memory CD4+ T cells sorted from blood. The sample's subset: CD45RA-negative fraction. These receptor sequences come from a man aged 18 to 29 in good health.

This clone was seen more than once but under ten times. This sample also contains other DNA sequences that code for the same CDR3. The chain recombines TRBV5-1 with TRBJ2-3; no reliable D call. This CDR3 comprises 13 residues. The V and J ends lost 3 bases and 0 bases respectively, with 5 bases between them. Germline values: CDR1 SGHRS, CDR2 YFSETQ. The CDR3 loop is CASSYSSTDTQYF. The DNA for the CDR3 is TGCGCCAGCAGCTACTCTAGCACAGATACGCAGTATTTT.

The J gene is TRBJ1-2, the V gene TRBV12-5; the D gene is possibly TRBD1 (6 bases). There are 11 residues in the CDR3. Trimming left V 8 bases short and J 4 bases short, with 8 bases between. Germline loops: CDR1 LGHNT, CDR2 FRNRAP. CDR3 sequence: CASSRGYGYTF. The CDR3 nucleotides are TGTGCTAGTTCCAGGGGCTATGGCTACACCTTC.

This sequence joins TRBV18 and TRBJ2-7; D is tentatively TRBD1 or TRBD2 (7 bases each). Trimming shortened V by 2 bases and J by 2 bases, and 22 bases separated the two germline ends. Per germline, CDR1 KGHSH and CDR2 LQKENI. The CDR3 is 18 amino acids. The CDR3 DNA reads as TGTGCCAGCTCACCATTCACCGGGACAGCAAGCGGGACCTACGAGCAGTACTTC. It yields the protein CASSPFTGTASGTYEQYF. The entire variable domain, with the rest obtained from reference TRBV18 and TRBJ2-7, is as follows: NAGVMQNPRHLVRRRGQEARLRCSPMKGHSHVYWYRQLPEEGLKFMVYLQKENIIDESGMPKERFSAEFPKEGPSILRIQQVVRGDSAAYFCASSPFTGTASGTYEQYFGPGTRLTVT.

V gene TRBV6-1 combines with J gene TRBJ1-1; D is possibly TRBD1 (5 bases). Trimming stripped 7 bases from V and 2 bases from J, with 17 bases between. The CDR3 sequence is 15 residues long. Germline-derived CDR1 and CDR2 are MNHNS and SASEGT. In DNA form, the CDR3 reads TGTGCCAGCACCCCTGATGGGACTTCTAACACTGAAGCTTTCTTT. Translated, it gives CASTPDGTSNTEAFF.

Comment on this clone: The identical CDR3 is also encoded by other nucleotide sequences in the sample. The CDR3: CASSLAAGGSTDTQYF. The DNA for the CDR3 is TGTGCCAGCAGCTTGGCAGCGGGGGGGTCCACAGATACGCAGTATTTT. The J gene is TRBJ2-3, the V gene TRBV5-8, with TRBD2 matching over 10 bases. Trimming took 0 bases from V and 2 from J; bases not matched to a gene: 3. This CDR3 has 16 amino acids. Germline assignment: CDR1 SGHTS and CDR2 YDEGEE. Complete variable domain (other parts from reference TRBV5-8 and TRBJ2-3): EAGVTQSPTHLIKTRGQQATLRCSPISGHTSVYWYQQALGLGLQFLLWYDEGEERNRGNFPPRFSGRQFPNYSSELNVNALELEDSALYLCASSLAAGGSTDTQYFGPGTRLTVL.

V is TRBV5-6 and J is TRBJ2-3; perhaps TRBD1 as D (5 bases). The germline gives CDR1 SGHDT, CDR2 YYEEEE. V gave up 0 bases and J gave up 2 bases, with 7 bases separating them. The CDR3 loop spans 14 amino acids. The CDR3 sequence: CASSLGQTTDTQYF. The DNA of the CDR3 is TGTGCCAGCAGCTTGGGACAGACCACAGATACGCAGTATTTT.

The chain uses TRBV5-1 and TRBJ1-4; D gene ambiguous. V lost 0 bases to trimming and J lost 8 bases, with 14 bases between them. Germline assignment: CDR1 SGHRS and CDR2 YFSETQ. The CDR3 sequence is 15 residues long. The CDR3 region has the DNA TGCGCCAGCAGCTTGGCGTCGGGAGTTGGGGAAAAACTGTTTTTT. Translating it yields CASSLASGVGEKLFF.

The chain uses TRBV13 and TRBJ1-2; D might be TRBD1 (5 bases). V lost 2 bases to trimming and J lost 0 bases, with 7 bases between them. CDR1 PRHDT and CDR2 FYEKMQ come from the germline V gene (reference sequence). This CDR3 is built from 14 residues. The CDR3 region has the DNA TGTGCCAGCAGCTTACAGGGTGCTAACTATGGCTACACCTTC. Translating gives CASSLQGANYGYTF.

The chain combines TRBV27 with TRBJ1-5; unclear D gene. CDR3 length: 14 residues. Germline V gene lookup returns CDR1 MNHEY and CDR2 SMNVEV (reference sequence). V shed 3 bases and J shed 2 bases, with 8 bases lying between them. The CDR3, as DNA: TGTGCCAGCAGTTTGGGAAGAGGCAATCAGCCCCAGCATTTT. This encodes CASSLGRGNQPQHF.

This clone was picked up one time. The CDR3 DNA follows: TGCAGCGCGGCCTTGGGAGGCAATGAGCAGTTCTTC. Its translation: CSAALGGNEQFF. This chain joins TRBV29-1 and TRBJ2-1; tentatively, D is TRBD2 (6 bases). Germline loops: CDR1 SQVTM, CDR2 ANQGSEA. The CDR3 has 12 amino acids. Deletions cut 7 bases from V and 6 bases from J, with 13 bases between.

The CDR3 nucleotides are TGTGCCAGCAGTCTGGGTAATCAGCCCCAGCATTTT. Its translation is CASSLGNQPQHF. The genes are TRBV6-1 and TRBJ1-5; D ambiguous. Trimming removed 5 bases at V and 4 bases at J, with 6 bases between. Germline-derived CDR1 and CDR2 are MNHNS and SASEGT. This CDR3 has 12 residues.

V is TRBV29-1 and J is TRBJ2-2; D perhaps matches TRBD2 (6 bases). The V gene lost 4 bases and the J gene lost 6 bases, with 6 bases spanning the gap. There are 11 residues in the CDR3. Germline assignment: CDR1 SQVTM and CDR2 ANQGSEA. Written as DNA, the CDR3 is TGCAGCGTTGCGGGGGCCGGGGAGCTGTTTTTT. Amino acid sequence: CSVAGAGELFF.

The chain links TRBV7-9 to TRBJ2-7; D is unresolved. CDR1 and CDR2 (germline): SEHNR, FQNEAQ (reference sequence). V lost 4 bases to trimming and J lost 0 bases, with 4 bases between them. The CDR3 totals 12 residues. CDR3 DNA: TGTGCCAGCAGCTACAGCTCCTACGAGCAGTACTTC. Its translation is CASSYSSYEQYF.

J is TRBJ1-3 and V is TRBV5-4, with 9 bases fitting TRBD1. Germline lookup yields CDR1 SGHNT and CDR2 YYREEE (reference sequence). The V segment lost 5 bases and the J segment 2 bases; nucleotides outside the gene matches: 8. The CDR3 length is 16 residues. In nucleotides, the CDR3 is TGTGCCAGCAGTTCTCGGGACAGGGTGGCTGGAAACACCATATATTTT. Translated: CASSSRDRVAGNTIYF.

The sample holds a few counts of this clone. The V and J genes are TRBV18 and TRBJ1-5; perhaps TRBD1 as D (5 bases). The V and J ends lost 3 bases and 7 bases respectively, with 10 bases between them. This CDR3 has 13 amino acids. Germline values: CDR1 KGHSH, CDR2 LQKENI. CDR3 sequence (DNA): TGTGCCAGCTCACCCTACAGGCTCCAGCCCCAGCATTTT. Its translation is CASSPYRLQPQHF. Complete variable domain (other parts from reference TRBV18 and TRBJ1-5): NAGVMQNPRHLVRRRGQEARLRCSPMKGHSHVYWYRQLPEEGLKFMVYLQKENIIDESGMPKERFSAEFPKEGPSILRIQQVVRGDSAAYFCASSPYRLQPQHFGDGTRLSIL.

As for this clone: Other nucleotide sequences in the sample specify the same CDR3. The chain couples TRBV10-3 to TRBJ1-1; D perhaps matches TRBD1 (5 bases). Germline CDR1 is ENHRY and CDR2 is SYGVKD. V was pared by 4 bases and J by 1 base, with 7 bases between. The CDR3 length is 13 residues. Written as DNA, the CDR3 is TGTGCCATCAGTGGGGGGGGGAACACTGAAGCTTTCTTT. Translated: CAISGGGNTEAFF.

The chain recombines TRBV6-5 with TRBJ1-1; D is ambiguous. The CDR3 loop spans 15 amino acids. Germline-derived CDR1 and CDR2 are MNHEY and SVGAGI. Trimming cost V 0 bases and J 0 bases, with 8 bases left between them. As DNA, the CDR3 is TGTGCCAGCAGTTACTCGAACCGGGTGAACACTGAAGCTTTCTTT. It yields the protein CASSYSNRVNTEAFF.

This chain links TRBV5-1 with TRBJ2-2; maybe TRBD1 (5 bases). CDR1 and CDR2 from the germline V gene are SGHRS and YFSETQ. This CDR3 is built from 16 residues. Trimming shortened V by 3 bases and J by 7 bases, and 19 bases separated the two germline ends. The DNA for the CDR3 is TGCGCCAGCAGCTGGCAGCCGAGCAGGGTTGACGGGGAGCTGTTTTTT. This encodes CASSWQPSRVDGELFF.

CDR3: CASSLTGNSYEQYF. CDR3 nucleotide sequence: TGTGCCAGCAGCCTCACAGGGAACTCCTACGAGCAGTACTTC. The chain has TRBV27 and TRBJ2-7; tentative D call: TRBD1 (6 bases). The V gene lost 6 bases and the J gene lost 0 bases, with 12 bases spanning the gap. The CDR3 is 14 amino acids. Germline CDR1 MNHEY, CDR2 SMNVEV (reference sequence).

This chain connects TRBV11-2 to TRBJ2-7, with 14 bases fitting TRBD2. V trimming: 4 bases; J trimming: 6 bases; junction bases outside the gene matches: 2. Per germline, CDR1 SGHAT and CDR2 FQNNGV. This CDR3 is built from 14 residues. CDR3 nucleotide sequence: TGTGCCAGCAGCTCGGGACTAGCGGGAGCCGAGCAGTACTTC. Its translation: CASSSGLAGAEQYF. Using reference TRBV11-2 and TRBJ2-7 for the parts outside the CDR3, the full variable domain is EAGVAQSPRYKIIEKRQSVAFWCNPISGHATLYWYQQILGQGPKLLIQFQNNGVVDDSQLPKDRFSAERLKGVDSTLKIQPAKLEDSAVYLCASSSGLAGAEQYFGPGTRLTVT.